The sample holds one count of the clone carrying this TCR beta chain. Its antigen remains unidentified. A junction boundary mismatches the germline segment, possibly from a read error. This specimen belongs to a study of T cells in Graves' hyperthyroidism and ophthalmopathy. Whole-study context: Initial diagnosis, before any treatment, was when peripheral blood was collected. General study points: Ophthalmopathy was distinguished from stable hyperthyroidism by 13 V-J signatures. Blood also held most thyroid clonotypes expanded beyond 0.001.

TCR beta CDR3 sequences were amplified from RNA transcripts. Primed by the HTBI set, a first-round RT-PCR was run on the TCR CDR3. TCRdb called the multiplex PCR reads again in MiXCR, with one record for every CDR3 protein. The sample records a few hundred thousand distinct CDR3 sequences, about 16% being singletons. Germline V gene data show CDR1 as SGHRS and CDR2 as YFSETQ. This CDR3 region has 19 residues. Each person with ophthalmopathy scored at least 3 on the Clinical Activity Score, reached NOSPECS grade 4 or higher, and had been ill under 3 months. Sample: blood. This chain uses TRBV5-1 with TRBJ2-7, with TRBD2 identical over 16 bases. The clonotype comes from a woman aged 30 to 39 with Graves' ophthalmopathy. CDR3 bases: TGTGCCAGCAGCTTGGTTTTGGGGACTAGCGGGAGGGCCGCCTACGAGCAGTACTTC. This codes for CASSLVLGTSGRAAYEQYF.